Detailed here is one T cell receptor (beta chain). Its antigen is still unknown. The CDR3 spans 13 residues. The germline gives CDR1 MNHEY, CDR2 SMNVEV (reference sequence). Trimming left V 3 bases short and J 5 bases short, with 8 bases between. This sample was taken from a study of CD8 T cells in ankylosing spondylitis. The study, taken as a whole, reports: Seven to nine highly homologous variants made up a TCR beta motif that seemed to typify ankylosing spondylitis blood. Enrichment of disease-linked clones was reportedly significant in matched ankylosing spondylitis synovial fluid.

Each CDR3 protein gets one entry after TCRdb re-called the 5' RACE reads with MiXCR. The sample consists of 670,000 or so distinct CDR3 sequences, roughly 19% of them appearing once. The TCR comes from a male donor with ankylosing spondylitis. Sequenced sample: blood, either unsorted or a sorted T cell fraction (not recorded which). The gene calls are TRBV27 and TRBJ2-1; no definite D call. The CDR3 is CASSFGPHNEQFF. CDR3 DNA sequence: TGTGCCAGCAGTTTCGGTCCTCACAATGAGCAGTTCTTC.